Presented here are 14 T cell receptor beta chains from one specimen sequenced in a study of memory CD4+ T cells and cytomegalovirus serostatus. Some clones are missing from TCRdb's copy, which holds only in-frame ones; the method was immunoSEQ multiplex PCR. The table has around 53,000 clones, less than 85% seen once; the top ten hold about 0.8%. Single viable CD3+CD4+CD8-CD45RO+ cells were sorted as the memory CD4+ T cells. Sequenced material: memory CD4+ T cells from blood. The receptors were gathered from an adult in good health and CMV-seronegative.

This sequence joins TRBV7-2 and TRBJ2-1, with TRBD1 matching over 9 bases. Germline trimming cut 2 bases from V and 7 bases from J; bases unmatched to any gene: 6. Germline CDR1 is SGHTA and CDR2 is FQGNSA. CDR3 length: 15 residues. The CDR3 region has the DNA TGTGCCAGCAGCTTATTTCGCGGGACAGGGAATGAGCAGTTCTTC. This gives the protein CASSLFRGTGNEQFF.

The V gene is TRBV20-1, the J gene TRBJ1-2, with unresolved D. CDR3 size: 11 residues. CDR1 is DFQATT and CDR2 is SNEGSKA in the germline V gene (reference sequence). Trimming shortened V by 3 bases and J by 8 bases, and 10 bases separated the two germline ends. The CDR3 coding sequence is TGCAGTGCTAGGGTAATTCGAGGCTACACCTTC. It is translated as CSARVIRGYTF.

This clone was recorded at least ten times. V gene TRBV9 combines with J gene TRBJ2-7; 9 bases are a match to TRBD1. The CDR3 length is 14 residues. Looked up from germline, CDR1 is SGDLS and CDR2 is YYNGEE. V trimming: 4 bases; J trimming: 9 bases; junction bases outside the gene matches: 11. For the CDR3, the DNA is TGTGCCAGCAGCCCGCGGGACAGGGCAGATGTGCAGTACTTC. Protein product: CASSPRDRADVQYF.

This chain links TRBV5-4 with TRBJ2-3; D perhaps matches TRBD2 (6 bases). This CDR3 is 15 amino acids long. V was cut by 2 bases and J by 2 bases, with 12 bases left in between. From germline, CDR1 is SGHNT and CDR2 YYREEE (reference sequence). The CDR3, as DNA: TGTGCCAGCAGCTTTCCTAGCGCCGCCACAGATACGCAGTATTTT. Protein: CASSFPSAATDTQYF.

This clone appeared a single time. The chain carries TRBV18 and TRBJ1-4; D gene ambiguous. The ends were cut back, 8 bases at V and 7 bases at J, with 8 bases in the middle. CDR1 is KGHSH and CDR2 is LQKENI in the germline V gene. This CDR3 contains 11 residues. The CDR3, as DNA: TGTGCCAGCAGGCGGACTGAAAAACTGTTTTTT. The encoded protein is CASRRTEKLFF.

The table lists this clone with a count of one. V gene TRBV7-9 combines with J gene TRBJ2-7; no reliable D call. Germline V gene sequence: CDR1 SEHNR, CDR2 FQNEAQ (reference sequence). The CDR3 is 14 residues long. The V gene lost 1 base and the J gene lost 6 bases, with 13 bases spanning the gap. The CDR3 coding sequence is TGTGCCAGCAGCTTAGTCGGCGGACCAGGCGAGCAGTACTTC. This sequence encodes CASSLVGGPGEQYF. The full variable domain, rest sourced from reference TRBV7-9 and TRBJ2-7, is DTGVSQNPRHKITKRGQNVTFRCDPISEHNRLYWYRQTLGQGPEFLTYFQNEAQLEKSRLLSDRFSAERPKGSFSTLEIQRTEQGDSAMYLCASSLVGGPGEQYFGPGTRLTVT.

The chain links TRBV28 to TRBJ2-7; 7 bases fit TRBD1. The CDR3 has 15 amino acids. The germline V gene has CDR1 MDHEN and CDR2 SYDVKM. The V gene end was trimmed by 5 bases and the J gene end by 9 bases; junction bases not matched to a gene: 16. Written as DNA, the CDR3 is TGTGCCAGCAGTACCACCGACAGGGTAGTGTTCGGGCAGTACTTC. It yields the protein CASSTTDRVVFGQYF.

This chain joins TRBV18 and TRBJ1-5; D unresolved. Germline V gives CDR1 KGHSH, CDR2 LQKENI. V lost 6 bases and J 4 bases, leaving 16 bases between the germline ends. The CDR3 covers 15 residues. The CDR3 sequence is CASSASGLSNQPQHF. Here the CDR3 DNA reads TGTGCCAGCTCCGCCTCAGGACTTAGTAATCAGCCCCAGCATTTT.

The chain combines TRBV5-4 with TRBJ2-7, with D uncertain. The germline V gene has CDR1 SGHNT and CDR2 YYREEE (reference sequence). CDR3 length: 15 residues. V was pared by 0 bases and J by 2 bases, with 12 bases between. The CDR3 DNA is TGTGCCAGCAGCTTGGCCCCCGGTGAAACCTACGAGCAGTACTTC. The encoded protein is CASSLAPGETYEQYF. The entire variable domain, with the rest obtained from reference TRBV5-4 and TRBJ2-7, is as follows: ETGVTQSPTHLIKTRGQQVTLRCSSQSGHNTVSWYQQALGQGPQFIFQYYREEENGRGNFPPRFSGLQFPNYSSELNVNALELDDSALYLCASSLAPGETYEQYFGPGTRLTVT.

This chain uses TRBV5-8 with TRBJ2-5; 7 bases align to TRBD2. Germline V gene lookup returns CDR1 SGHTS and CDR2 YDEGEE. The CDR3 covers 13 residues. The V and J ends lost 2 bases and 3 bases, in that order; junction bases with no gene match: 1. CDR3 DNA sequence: TGTGCCAGCAGCTTTGGGGGGGAAGAGACCCAGTACTTC. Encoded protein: CASSFGGEETQYF.

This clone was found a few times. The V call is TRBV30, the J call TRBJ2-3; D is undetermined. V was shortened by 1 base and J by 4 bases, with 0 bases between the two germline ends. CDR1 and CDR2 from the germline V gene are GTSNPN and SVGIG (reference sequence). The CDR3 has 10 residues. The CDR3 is CAWSADTQYF. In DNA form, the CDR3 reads TGTGCCTGGAGTGCAGATACGCAGTATTTT.

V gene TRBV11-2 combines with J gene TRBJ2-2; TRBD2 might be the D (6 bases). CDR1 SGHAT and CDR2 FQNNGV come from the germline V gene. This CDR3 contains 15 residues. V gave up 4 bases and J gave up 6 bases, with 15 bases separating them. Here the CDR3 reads CASSSKAGTAGELFF. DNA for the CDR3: TGTGCCAGCAGCTCCAAAGCGGGTACTGCCGGGGAGCTGTTTTTT.

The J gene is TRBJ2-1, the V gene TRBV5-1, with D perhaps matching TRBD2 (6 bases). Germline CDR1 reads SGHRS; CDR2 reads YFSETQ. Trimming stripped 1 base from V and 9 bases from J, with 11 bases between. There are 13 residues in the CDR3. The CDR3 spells CASSLRREAEQFF. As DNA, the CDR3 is TGCGCCAGCAGCTTGCGGCGGGAAGCTGAGCAGTTCTTC.

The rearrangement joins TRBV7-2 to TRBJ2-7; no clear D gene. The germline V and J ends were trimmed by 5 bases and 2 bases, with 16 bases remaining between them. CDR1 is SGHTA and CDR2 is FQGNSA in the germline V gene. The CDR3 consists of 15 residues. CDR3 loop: CASSHSTHGAYEQYF. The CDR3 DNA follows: TGTGCCAGCAGCCATAGCACCCACGGAGCCTACGAGCAGTACTTC.